This TCR beta chain came from a study of long-term antiretroviral therapy in people with HIV. An immunoSEQ assay, version v3.0, was performed at survey level. Produced via immunoSEQ multiplex PCR; TCRdb's table is partial and in-frame only. The sample includes tens of thousands of clones, just over 90% of them seen just once. Sequenced here: unsorted PBMCs, sampled 3.1 years after starting antiretroviral therapy. The sequence came from a man in his late teens or twenties with HIV.

The CDR3 DNA reads TGTGCCAGCAGTAGACTGTACAATGAGCAGTTCTTC. This codes for CASSRLYNEQFF. J is TRBJ2-1 and V is TRBV25-1; the D is unclear. V was cut by 5 bases and J by 4 bases, with 6 bases left in between. In germline, CDR1 is MGHDK, CDR2 SYGVNS. This CDR3 region has 12 residues.